This TCR beta chain was sequenced in a study of graft-versus-host responses after intestinal transplantation. Study information: Anti-thymocyte globulin was used for induction in all recipients, who then took tacrolimus and steroids for 3 to 4 years.

The protocol was immunoSEQ multiplex PCR, while the TCRdb copy is restricted to in-frame clones and leaves out a portion. Altogether approximately 58,000 clones are present, 80% to 90% being singletons, with the ten largest covering less than 2%. Germline CDR1 MNHEY, CDR2 SMNVEV (reference sequence). The CDR3 sequence is 15 residues long. The V gene lost 2 bases and the J gene lost 8 bases, with 16 bases spanning the gap. In its sample, this clone was seen a few times. Its antigen is as yet unknown. Whole-study results and caveats: Early declines in HvG clones that occurred post-transplant were associated with peak circulating GvH clone levels.

The chain joins TRBV27 to TRBJ2-1, with a tentative D call TRBD2 (7 bases). This clonotype was sampled from a human patient who received an intestinal transplant, so some T cells may come from the graft donor. The material was PBMCs, obtained 26 days after transplant. The CDR3 region has the DNA TGTGCCAGCAGTTTAGGGGGGGGCCCTTCCTATGAGCAGTTCTTC. Amino acids: CASSLGGGPSYEQFF.